These T cell receptor beta chains were read from a single sample in a study of post-analysis software for immune sequencing data. One entry per CDR3 protein results from TCRdb running MiXCR on the PCR reads. This table holds fewer than 850,000 distinct CDR3 sequences, roughly 27% found once. Sequenced material: blood. Receptors originate from a girl between 10 and 17 years old with multiple sclerosis. Both conserved end residues are part of each CDR3. Each record gives: D gene, clone size, J gene, V gene, CDR3 protein, CDR3 DNA. A D gene is named only where the DNA matches it firmly. Size values are once, few and many counts, or a class for expanded clones, and some rows have none.

TRBD1 NA TRBJ1-2 TRBV2 CATRRTGGSYGYTF TGTGCCACCCGAAGGACAGGGGGCTCCTATGGCTACACCTTC
NA NA TRBJ2-5 TRBV20-1 CGASYYQETQYF TGCGGTGCTAGTTACTACCAAGAGACCCAGTACTTC
TRBD2 few TRBJ2-5 TRBV12-3/TRBV12-4 CASSLEAGGPETQYF TGTGCCAGCAGTTTGGAGGCGGGAGGGCCAGAGACCCAGTACTTC
NA NA TRBJ2-7 TRBV4-3 CASSQDWVLTYEQYF TGCGCCAGCAGCCAAGATTGGGTACTGACCTACGAGCAGTACTTC
NA few TRBJ1-5 TRBV7-9 CASSLGGANQPQHF TGTGCCAGCAGCTTAGGAGGTGCCAATCAGCCCCAGCATTTT
NA NA TRBJ1-6 TRBV18 CASSLSTRDSPLHF TGTGCCAGCTCACTGTCGACGCGCGACTCACCCCTCCACTTT
TRBD1 NA TRBJ2-1 TRBV6-6 CASQTGAANEQFF TGTGCCAGCCAGACAGGGGCGGCTAATGAGCAGTTCTTC
NA NA TRBJ1-2 TRBV7-9 CASSPTPENVYGYTF TGTGCCAGCAGCCCCACCCCCGAAAATGTCTATGGCTACACCTTC
NA few TRBJ1-5 TRBV20-1 CSARGTEDQPQHF TGCAGTGCTAGAGGGACAGAAGATCAGCCCCAGCATTTT
NA NA TRBJ2-1 TRBV5-1 CASSSQPKTSKGFF TGCGCCAGCAGCTCGCAACCGAAGACCTCTAAGGGGTTCTTC
TRBD1 NA TRBJ1-1 TRBV3-1 CASSPSGGAVNTEAFF TGTGCCAGCAGCCCGTCAGGGGGCGCTGTGAACACTGAAGCTTTCTTT
TRBD1 NA TRBJ1-2 TRBV11-2 CASSPRVDRAGDYTF TGTGCCAGCAGCCCCCGGGTGGACAGGGCCGGCGACTACACCTTC
TRBD1 NA TRBJ2-7 TRBV10-3 CATQGQGSYEQYF TGTGCCACCCAAGGACAGGGTAGCTACGAGCAGTACTTC
NA NA TRBJ1-2 TRBV29-1 CSVGRLLYGYIF TGCAGCGTTGGTAGACTCTTATATGGCTACATCTTC
NA few TRBJ1-2 TRBV27 CASRDSLVNGYTF TGTGCCAGCAGGGACTCGCTAGTGAATGGCTACACCTTC
NA many TRBJ2-7 TRBV29-1 CSVTALYEQYF TGCAGCGTGACAGCCCTCTACGAGCAGTACTTC
NA NA TRBJ2-1 TRBV6-2/TRBV6-3 CASSYDRRVSSYNEQFF TGTGCCAGCAGTTACGACCGGCGGGTCAGCTCCTACAATGAGCAGTTCTTC
TRBD1 NA TRBJ2-7 TRBV7-9 CASRSGQGAGEQYF TGTGCCAGCAGATCGGGACAGGGGGCGGGCGAGCAGTACTTC
NA NA TRBJ2-4 TRBV3-1 CASSQLQFARKNIQYF TGTGCCAGCAGCCAACTACAATTTGCCCGGAAAAACATTCAGTACTTC
NA NA TRBJ2-2 TRBV20-1 CSASPTGIGELFF TGCAGTGCTAGCCCCACAGGGATCGGGGAGCTGTTTTTT
TRBD1 NA TRBJ1-1 TRBV7-9 CASSPMPGQGMMNTEAFF TGTGCCAGCAGCCCAATGCCGGGACAGGGGATGATGAACACTGAAGCTTTCTTT
NA NA TRBJ2-7 TRBV3-1 CASSPPSGKEQYF TGTGCCAGCAGCCCCCCCAGCGGTAAGGAGCAGTACTTC
NA NA TRBJ2-1 TRBV5-1 CASSPGADEQFF TGCGCCAGCAGCCCAGGGGCCGATGAGCAGTTCTTC
NA NA TRBJ1-2 TRBV27 CASSFAGGGEGYTF TGTGCCAGCAGTTTTGCCGGGGGAGGGGAAGGCTACACCTTC
NA few TRBJ1-5 TRBV7-2 CASSSLGREDQPQHF TGTGCCAGCAGCTCCCTGGGCAGGGAGGATCAGCCCCAGCATTTT
TRBD1 NA TRBJ2-1 TRBV12-3/TRBV12-4 CASSQNTGQGPNEQFF TGTGCCAGCAGCCAAAACACTGGACAGGGGCCTAATGAGCAGTTCTTC
NA few TRBJ2-3 TRBV20-1 CSAAGTVDTQYF TGCAGTGCCGCGGGGACGGTAGATACGCAGTATTTT
NA NA TRBJ2-6 TRBV25-1 CASTLGGGYSGANVLTF TGTGCCAGCACCCTGGGCGGGGGCTACTCTGGGGCCAACGTCCTGACTTTC
NA NA TRBJ2-1 TRBV7-2 CASSLELLRNEQFF TGTGCCAGCAGCTTAGAATTATTGAGGAATGAGCAGTTCTTC
TRBD1 NA TRBJ2-1 TRBV24-1 CATSDLGWEIGTGRNEQFF TGTGCCACCAGTGATTTGGGTTGGGAGATAGGGACAGGGCGTAATGAGCAGTTCTTC
TRBD2 few TRBJ2-7 TRBV20-1 CSGASGRPSSYEQYF TGCAGTGGGGCTAGCGGGAGGCCGAGCTCCTACGAGCAGTACTTC
TRBD2 NA TRBJ2-3 TRBV7-2 CASSLVGAAGGGDTQYF TGTGCCAGCAGCTTAGTGGGGGCAGCGGGGGGCGGGGATACGCAGTATTTT
TRBD1 NA TRBJ2-4 TRBV6-6 CASSSWDRAKNIQYF TGTGCCAGCAGTTCATGGGACAGAGCCAAAAACATTCAGTACTTC
NA NA TRBJ2-3 TRBV6-5 CASSYGVTAHTDTQYF TGTGCCAGCAGTTACGGGGTGACAGCCCACACAGATACGCAGTATTTT
TRBD1 few TRBJ1-1 TRBV4-2 CASSLGQGGKAFF TGTGCCAGCAGCCTGGGACAGGGGGGGAAAGCTTTCTTT
NA NA TRBJ1-2 TRBV28 CASSLWVPHKKYYGYTF TGTGCCAGCAGTTTATGGGTCCCCCATAAAAAGTACTATGGCTACACCTTC
NA few TRBJ2-5 TRBV29-1 CSALGGSQETQYF TGCAGCGCCCTAGGGGGGAGCCAAGAGACCCAGTACTTC
NA few TRBJ1-2 TRBV7-2 CASSAKGGSYGYTF TGTGCCAGCAGCGCCAAAGGGGGAAGTTATGGCTACACCTTC
TRBD1 NA TRBJ2-4 TRBV9 CASSVEDRAKNIQYF TGTGCCAGCAGCGTAGAGGACAGGGCCAAAAACATTCAGTACTTC
NA NA TRBJ2-3 TRBV20-1 CSASPISLSDTQYF TGCAGTGCCTCCCCAATCTCCCTTTCAGATACGCAGTATTTT
NA NA TRBJ2-6 TRBV2 CASSLTGRLSGANVLTF TGTGCCAGCAGTCTCACGGGACGCTTATCTGGGGCCAACGTCCTGACTTTC
NA NA TRBJ2-7 TRBV7-2 CASGIGVYEQYF TGTGCCAGCGGTATCGGGGTTTACGAGCAGTACTTC
NA NA TRBJ2-5 TRBV5-1 CASSLSGNGETQYF TGCGCCAGCAGCTTATCAGGGAACGGGGAGACCCAGTACTTC